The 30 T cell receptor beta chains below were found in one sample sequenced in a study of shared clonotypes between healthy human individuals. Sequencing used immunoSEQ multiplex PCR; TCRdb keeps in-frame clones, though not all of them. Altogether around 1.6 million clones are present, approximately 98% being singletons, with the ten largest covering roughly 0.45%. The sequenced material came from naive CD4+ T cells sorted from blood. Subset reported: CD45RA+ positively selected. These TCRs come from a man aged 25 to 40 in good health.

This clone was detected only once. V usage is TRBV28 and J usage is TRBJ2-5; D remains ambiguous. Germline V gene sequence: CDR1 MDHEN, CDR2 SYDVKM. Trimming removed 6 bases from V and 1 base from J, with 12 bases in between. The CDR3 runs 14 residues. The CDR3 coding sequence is TGTGCCAGCAGCTCCCCCACTATCCAAGAGACCCAGTACTTC. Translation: CASSSPTIQETQYF.

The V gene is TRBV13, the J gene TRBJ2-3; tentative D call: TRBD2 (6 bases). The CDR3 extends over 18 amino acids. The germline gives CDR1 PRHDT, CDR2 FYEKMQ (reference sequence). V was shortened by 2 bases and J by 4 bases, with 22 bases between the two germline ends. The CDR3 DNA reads TGTGCCAGCAGCTTACTCCCCTCCCCGGGAGTGTCTGCAGATACGCAGTATTTT. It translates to CASSLLPSPGVSADTQYF.

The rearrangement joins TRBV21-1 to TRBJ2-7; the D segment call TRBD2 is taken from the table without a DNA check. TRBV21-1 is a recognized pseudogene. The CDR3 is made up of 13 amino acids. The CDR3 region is CATLRGVEYEQYF. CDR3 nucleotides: TGTGCCACCTTGCGGGGAGTAGAATACGAGCAGTACTTC.

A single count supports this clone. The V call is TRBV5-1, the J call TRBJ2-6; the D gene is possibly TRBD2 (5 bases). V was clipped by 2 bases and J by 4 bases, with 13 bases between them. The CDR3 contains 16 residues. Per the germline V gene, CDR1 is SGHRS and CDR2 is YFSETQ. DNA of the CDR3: TGCGCCAGCAGCTTTCTCCGAGGGCACGGGGCCAACGTCCTGACTTTC. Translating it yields CASSFLRGHGANVLTF.

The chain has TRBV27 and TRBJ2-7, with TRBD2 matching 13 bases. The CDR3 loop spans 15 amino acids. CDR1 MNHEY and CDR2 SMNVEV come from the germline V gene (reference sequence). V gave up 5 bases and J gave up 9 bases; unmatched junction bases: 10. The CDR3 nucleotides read TGTGCCAGCAGTCCGCGGACTAGCGGGAGTGTAGGGCAGTACTTC. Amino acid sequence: CASSPRTSGSVGQYF.

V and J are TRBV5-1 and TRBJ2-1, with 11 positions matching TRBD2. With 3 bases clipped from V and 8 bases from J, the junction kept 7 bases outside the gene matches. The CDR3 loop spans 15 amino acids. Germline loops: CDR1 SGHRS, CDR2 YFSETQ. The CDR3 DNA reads TGCGCCAGCAGCTATCTAGCGGGAGGCACGGATGAGCAGTTCTTC. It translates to CASSYLAGGTDEQFF.

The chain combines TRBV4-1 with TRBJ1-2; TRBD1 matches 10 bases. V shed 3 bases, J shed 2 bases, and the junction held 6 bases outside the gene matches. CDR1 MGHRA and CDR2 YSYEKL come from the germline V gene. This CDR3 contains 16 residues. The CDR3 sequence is CASSQGQGSTNYGYTF. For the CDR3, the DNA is TGCGCCAGCAGCCAGGGACAGGGGTCTACCAACTATGGCTACACCTTC.

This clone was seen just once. Here the CDR3 reads CSARTGYQAFF. CDR3 nucleotides: TGCAGTGCTAGAACAGGGTATCAAGCTTTCTTT. The V call is TRBV20-1, the J call TRBJ1-1; tentatively, D is TRBD1 (6 bases). The CDR3 sequence is 11 residues long. The germline gives CDR1 DFQATT, CDR2 SNEGSKA (reference sequence). Trimming left V 2 bases short and J 9 bases short, with 10 bases between.

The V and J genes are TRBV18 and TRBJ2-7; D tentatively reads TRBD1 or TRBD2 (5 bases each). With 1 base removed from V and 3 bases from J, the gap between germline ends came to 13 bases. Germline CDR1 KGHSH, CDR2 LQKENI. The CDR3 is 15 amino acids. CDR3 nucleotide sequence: TGTGCCAGCTCACCACGGGACCCTGACGGCTACGAGCAGTACTTC. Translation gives CASSPRDPDGYEQYF.

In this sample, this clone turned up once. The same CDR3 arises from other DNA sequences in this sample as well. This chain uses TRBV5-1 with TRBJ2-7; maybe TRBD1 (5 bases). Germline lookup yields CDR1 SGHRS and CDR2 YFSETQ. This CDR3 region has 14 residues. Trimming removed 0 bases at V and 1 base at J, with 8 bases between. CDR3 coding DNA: TGCGCCAGCAGCTTGGTTGCAGGGTCCTACGAGCAGTACTTC. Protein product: CASSLVAGSYEQYF.

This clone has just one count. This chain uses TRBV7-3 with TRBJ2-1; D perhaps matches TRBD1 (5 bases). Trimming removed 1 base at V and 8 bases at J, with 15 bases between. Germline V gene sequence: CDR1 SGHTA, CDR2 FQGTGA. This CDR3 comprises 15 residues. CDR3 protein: CASSLRAGRGDEQFF. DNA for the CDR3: TGTGCCAGCAGCTTAAGGGCAGGAAGGGGCGATGAGCAGTTCTTC.

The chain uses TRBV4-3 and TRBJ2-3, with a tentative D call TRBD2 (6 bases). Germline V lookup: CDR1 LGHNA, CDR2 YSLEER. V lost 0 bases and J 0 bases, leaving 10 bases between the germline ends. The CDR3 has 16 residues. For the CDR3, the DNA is TGCGCCAGCAGCCAAGACATGGGACTTAGCACAGATACGCAGTATTTT. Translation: CASSQDMGLSTDTQYF.

This CDR3 reads CASTPGIAGVRGSYEQYF. In nucleotides, the CDR3 is TGTGCCAGCACCCCCGGAATAGCGGGAGTGCGGGGCTCCTACGAGCAGTACTTC. The chain has TRBV9 and TRBJ2-7; 9 bases line up with TRBD2. This CDR3 is built from 18 residues. Germline-derived CDR1 and CDR2 are SGDLS and YYNGEE. The V and J ends lost 6 bases and 0 bases, in that order; junction bases with no gene match: 16.

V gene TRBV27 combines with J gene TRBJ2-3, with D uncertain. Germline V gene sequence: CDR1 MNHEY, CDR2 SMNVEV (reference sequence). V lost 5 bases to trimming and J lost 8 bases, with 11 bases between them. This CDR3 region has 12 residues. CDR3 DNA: TGTGCCAGCAGTCCGAACAGTGGTACGCAGTATTTT. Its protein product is CASSPNSGTQYF.

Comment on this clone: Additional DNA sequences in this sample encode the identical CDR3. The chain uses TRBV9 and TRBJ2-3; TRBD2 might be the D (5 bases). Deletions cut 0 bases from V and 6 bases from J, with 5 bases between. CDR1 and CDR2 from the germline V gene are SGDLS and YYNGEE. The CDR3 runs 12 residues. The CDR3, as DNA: TGTGCCAGCAGCGTAGGAGGGGATACGCAGTATTTT. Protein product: CASSVGGDTQYF.

CDR3 sequence reads: CASSPADWRNYEQYF. DNA of the CDR3: TGCGCCAGCAGCCCGGCGGACTGGCGCAACTACGAGCAGTACTTC. The chain couples TRBV5-1 to TRBJ2-7; tentative D call: TRBD2 (5 bases). V gave up 4 bases and J gave up 3 bases, with 17 bases separating them. Germline lookup yields CDR1 SGHRS and CDR2 YFSETQ. The CDR3 contains 15 residues.

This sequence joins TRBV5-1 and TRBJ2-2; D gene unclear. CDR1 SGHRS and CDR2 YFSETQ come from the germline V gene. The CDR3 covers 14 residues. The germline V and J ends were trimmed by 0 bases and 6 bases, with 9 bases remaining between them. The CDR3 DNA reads TGCGCCAGCAGCTTGGAGGGAATGTCCGGGGAGCTGTTTTTT. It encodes CASSLEGMSGELFF.

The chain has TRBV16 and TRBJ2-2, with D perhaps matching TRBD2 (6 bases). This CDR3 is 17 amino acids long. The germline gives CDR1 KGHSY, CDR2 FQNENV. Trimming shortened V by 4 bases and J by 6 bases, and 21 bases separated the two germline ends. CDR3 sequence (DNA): TGTGCCAGCAGCCGGACGGACGGGAGTTCAGTAGCCGGGGAGCTGTTTTTT. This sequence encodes CASSRTDGSSVAGELFF.

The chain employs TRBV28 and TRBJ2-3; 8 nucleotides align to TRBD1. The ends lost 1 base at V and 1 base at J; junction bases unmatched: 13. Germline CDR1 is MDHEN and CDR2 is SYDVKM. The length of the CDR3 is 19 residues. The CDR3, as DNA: TGTGCCAGCAGTTTATCCCGGGACAGGATCCCCGGCGGCACAGATACGCAGTATTTT. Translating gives CASSLSRDRIPGGTDTQYF.

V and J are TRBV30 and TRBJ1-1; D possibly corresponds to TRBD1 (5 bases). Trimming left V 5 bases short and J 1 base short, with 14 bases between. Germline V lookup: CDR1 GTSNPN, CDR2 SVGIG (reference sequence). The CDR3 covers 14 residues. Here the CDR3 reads CAWELGLTNTEAFF. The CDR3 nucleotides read TGTGCCTGGGAATTGGGACTTACGAACACTGAAGCTTTCTTT.

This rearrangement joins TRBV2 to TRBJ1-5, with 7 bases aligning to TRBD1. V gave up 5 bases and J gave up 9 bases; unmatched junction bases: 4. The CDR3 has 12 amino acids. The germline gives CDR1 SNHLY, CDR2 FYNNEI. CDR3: CASSTTGAPQHF. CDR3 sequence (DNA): TGTGCCAGCAGTACCACAGGGGCGCCCCAGCATTTT.

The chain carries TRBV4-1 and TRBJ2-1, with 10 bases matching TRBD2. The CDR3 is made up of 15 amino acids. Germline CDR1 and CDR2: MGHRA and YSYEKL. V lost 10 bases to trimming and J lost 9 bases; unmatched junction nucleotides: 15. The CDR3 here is CATKLVGSGRFEQFF. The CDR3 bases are TGCGCCACCAAGCTGGTGGGTAGCGGGAGGTTTGAGCAGTTCTTC.

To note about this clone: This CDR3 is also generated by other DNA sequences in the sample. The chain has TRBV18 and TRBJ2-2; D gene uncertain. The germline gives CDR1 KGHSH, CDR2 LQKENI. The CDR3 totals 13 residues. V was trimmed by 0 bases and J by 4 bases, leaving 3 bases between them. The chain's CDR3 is CASSPPVTGELFF. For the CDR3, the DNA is TGTGCCAGCTCACCACCGGTCACCGGGGAGCTGTTTTTT.

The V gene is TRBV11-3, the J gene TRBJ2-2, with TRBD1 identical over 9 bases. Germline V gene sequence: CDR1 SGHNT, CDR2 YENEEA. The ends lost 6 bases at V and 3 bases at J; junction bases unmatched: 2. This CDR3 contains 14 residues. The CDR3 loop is CASRGDRDTGELFF. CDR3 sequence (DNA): TGTGCCAGCAGGGGGGACAGGGACACCGGGGAGCTGTTTTTT. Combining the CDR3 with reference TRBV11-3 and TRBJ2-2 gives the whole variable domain EAGVVQSPRYKIIEKKQPVAFWCNPISGHNTLYWYLQNLGQGPELLIRYENEEAVDDSQLPKDRFSAERLKGVDSTLKIQPAELGDSAVYLCASRGDRDTGELFFGEGSRLTVL.

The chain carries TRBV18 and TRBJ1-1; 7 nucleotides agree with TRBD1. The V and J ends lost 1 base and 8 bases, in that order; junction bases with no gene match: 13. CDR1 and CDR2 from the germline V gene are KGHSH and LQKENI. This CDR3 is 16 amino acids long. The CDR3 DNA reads TGTGCCAGCTCACCACTCTCCGCCGAGGGGGCCCAGGAAGCTTTCTTT. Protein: CASSPLSAEGAQEAFF.

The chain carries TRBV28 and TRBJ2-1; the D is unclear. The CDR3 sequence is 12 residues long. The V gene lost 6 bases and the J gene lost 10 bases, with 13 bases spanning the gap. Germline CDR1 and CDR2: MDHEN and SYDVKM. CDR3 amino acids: CASRGKSSEQFF. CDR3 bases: TGTGCCAGCAGGGGTAAAAGTAGCGAGCAGTTCTTC.

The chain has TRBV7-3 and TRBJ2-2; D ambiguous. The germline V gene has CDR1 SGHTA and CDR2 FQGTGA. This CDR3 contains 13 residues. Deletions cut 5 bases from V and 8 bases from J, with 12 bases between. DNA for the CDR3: TGTGCCAGCAGCACCTACGAAGAAGGGGAGCTGTTTTTT. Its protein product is CASSTYEEGELFF.

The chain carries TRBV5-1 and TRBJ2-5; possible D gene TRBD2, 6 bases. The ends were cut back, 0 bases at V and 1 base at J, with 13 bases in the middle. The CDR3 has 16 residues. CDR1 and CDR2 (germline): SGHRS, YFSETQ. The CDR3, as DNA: TGCGCCAGCAGCTTGGGTTTCGGGACTTCCCAAGAGACCCAGTACTTC. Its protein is CASSLGFGTSQETQYF.

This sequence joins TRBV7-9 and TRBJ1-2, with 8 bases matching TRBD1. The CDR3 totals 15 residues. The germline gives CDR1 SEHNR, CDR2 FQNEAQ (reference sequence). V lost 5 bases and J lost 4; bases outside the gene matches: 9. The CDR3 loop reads CASSPRTGLGYGYTF. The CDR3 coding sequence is TGTGCCAGCAGCCCGAGGACAGGGCTGGGCTATGGCTACACCTTC.

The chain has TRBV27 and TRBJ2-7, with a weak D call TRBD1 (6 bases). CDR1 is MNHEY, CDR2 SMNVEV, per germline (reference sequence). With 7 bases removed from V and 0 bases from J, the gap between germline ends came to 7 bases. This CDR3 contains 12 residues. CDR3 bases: TGTGCCAGCAAGGGGGACTCCTACGAGCAGTACTTC. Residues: CASKGDSYEQYF.